The 22 T cell receptor beta chains listed next were all sequenced from one sample in a study of long-term antiretroviral therapy in people with HIV. Sequencing used immunoSEQ v3.0 at survey level. Profiling relied on immunoSEQ multiplex PCR, and the TCRdb table lists in-frame clones only, not all of them. Of 42,000 or so clones in the sample, roughly nine tenths are singletons; the top ten hold 4%. Here the sequenced sample was unsorted PBMCs, taken 1.2 years after starting antiretroviral therapy. The receptors derive from a woman in her forties or fifties with HIV.

The chain links TRBV5-1 to TRBJ2-7; 7 nucleotides line up with TRBD1. CDR1 is SGHRS and CDR2 is YFSETQ in the germline V gene. Trimming cost V 0 bases and J 6 bases; bases outside gene matches: 3. The CDR3 has 13 amino acids. CDR3 sequence: CASSLVRTGEQYF. DNA of the CDR3: TGCGCCAGCAGCTTGGTAAGGACAGGCGAGCAGTACTTC.

The chain employs TRBV7-3 and TRBJ2-5; TRBD2 agrees at 8 bases. Trimming took 3 bases from V and 5 from J; bases not matched to a gene: 2. In germline, CDR1 is SGHTA, CDR2 FQGTGA. CDR3 length: 13 residues. CDR3 sequence reads: CASSFSGAETQYF. For the CDR3, the DNA is TGTGCCAGCAGCTTTAGCGGGGCTGAGACCCAGTACTTC.

The CDR3 DNA reads TGTGCCAGCAGCCCGACGGCGGGGGCCTACGAGCAGTACTTC. Protein product: CASSPTAGAYEQYF. This chain links TRBV5-4 with TRBJ2-5; 7 nucleotides agree with TRBD2. The DNA end favors TRBJ2-7, so the J call may be wrong. CDR3 length: 14 residues. Germline CDR1 reads SGHNT; CDR2 reads YYREEE (reference sequence).

This clone was seen just once. The V and J genes are TRBV7-2 and TRBJ1-5, with 7 bases identical to TRBD1. Germline CDR1 and CDR2: SGHTA and FQGNSA. The CDR3 runs 16 residues. Losses at the gene ends were 5 bases for V and 2 bases for J; bases not matched to a gene: 9. CDR3 loop: CASSKRTGEGNQPQHF. In DNA form, the CDR3 reads TGTGCCAGCAGCAAAAGAACAGGGGAGGGCAATCAGCCCCAGCATTTT.

J is TRBJ2-7 and V is TRBV5-4; 7 bases are a match to TRBD2. The CDR3 runs 15 residues. The germline V gene encodes CDR1 SGHNT and CDR2 YYREEE (reference sequence). V lost 0 bases, J lost 2 bases, and 5 bases stayed unmatched. CDR3 sequence: CASSLGTSDPYEQYF. The CDR3 DNA sequence: TGTGCCAGCAGCTTGGGAACTAGCGACCCCTACGAGCAGTACTTC.

CDR3 nucleotides: TGTGCCAGCAGGTTACACGGGACAACGTTAGAGACCCAGTACTTC. As protein: CASRLHGTTLETQYF. The rearrangement links TRBV7-6 to TRBJ2-5; D may be TRBD1 (6 bases). CDR1 and CDR2 from the germline V gene are SGHVS and FNYEAQ. V lost 6 bases and J 4 bases, leaving 18 bases between the germline ends. The CDR3 consists of 15 residues.

CDR3 region: CASTGSQGEAFF. CDR3 nucleotide sequence: TGTGCCAGCACAGGGTCCCAGGGTGAAGCTTTCTTT. The V and J genes are TRBV4-2 and TRBJ1-1; TRBD1 might be the D (5 bases). Germline V lookup: CDR1 LGHNA, CDR2 YNFKEQ. V gave up 7 bases and J gave up 7 bases, with 13 bases separating them. The CDR3 totals 12 residues.

The chain has TRBV19 and TRBJ2-1; D gene uncertain. Germline values: CDR1 LNHDA, CDR2 SQIVND (reference sequence). V lost 1 base to trimming and J lost 5 bases, with 15 bases between them. The CDR3 extends over 16 amino acids. CDR3 DNA sequence: TGTGCCAGTAGTATAGGTGGCCTCCCCCTCGACAATGAGCAGTTCTTC. This gives the protein CASSIGGLPLDNEQFF.

This clone was counted a few times. The chain is built from TRBV5-4 and TRBJ1-2; the D gene is possibly TRBD1 (6 bases). Germline V CDR1 and CDR2: SGHNT, YYREEE (reference sequence). Deletions cut 4 bases from V and 4 bases from J, with 14 bases between. The CDR3 loop spans 14 amino acids. CDR3 protein: CASSLPGAAYGYTF. In nucleotides, the CDR3 is TGTGCCAGCAGCCTTCCGGGGGCAGCCTATGGCTACACCTTC.

The gene calls are TRBV5-1 and TRBJ1-1, with no clear D. Between the trimmed V and J ends, which lost 4 bases and 1 base, there was a span of 14 bases. The germline V gene has CDR1 SGHRS and CDR2 YFSETQ. CDR3 size: 15 residues. This CDR3 is CASSLNLDPNTEAFF. DNA of the CDR3: TGCGCCAGCAGCCTAAATCTAGACCCGAACACTGAAGCTTTCTTT.

The chain carries TRBV7-2 and TRBJ1-4; tentative D call: TRBD1 (5 bases). Trimming pared 1 base from V and 7 bases from J, leaving 13 bases between. Looked up from germline, CDR1 is SGHTA and CDR2 is FQGNSA. The CDR3 totals 15 residues. CDR3 in amino acids: CASSLDPGRGEKLFF. The CDR3 DNA reads as TGTGCCAGCAGCTTAGACCCGGGGAGGGGTGAAAAACTGTTTTTT.

This chain uses TRBV5-1 with TRBJ2-5; D not resolved. CDR1 SGHRS and CDR2 YFSETQ come from the germline V gene. CDR3 length equals 13 residues. Trimming shortened V by 1 base and J by 2 bases, and 6 bases separated the two germline ends. CDR3 in amino acids: CASSLSQQETQYF. In nucleotides, the CDR3 is TGCGCCAGCAGCTTGAGCCAGCAAGAGACCCAGTACTTC.

The CDR3 sequence is CASSADRVDSPLHF. The CDR3 nucleotides read TGTGCCAGCAGTGCGGACAGGGTGGATTCACCCCTCCACTTT. The J gene is TRBJ1-6, the V gene TRBV6-4; 8 nucleotides line up with TRBD1. This CDR3 spans 14 amino acids. CDR1 and CDR2 from the germline V gene are MRHNA and SNTAGT. The trim removed 4 bases at V and 8 bases at J, leaving 4 bases unmatched.

In its sample, this clone is medium-sized. DNA for the CDR3: TGTGCCAGTAGTGTAAAGGAGTTCGGGGAGCTGTTTTTT. Amino acids: CASSVKEFGELFF. The chain links TRBV19 to TRBJ2-2; D call uncertain. Trimming pared 5 bases from V and 7 bases from J, leaving 11 bases between. The CDR3 runs 13 residues. CDR1 is LNHDA, CDR2 SQIVND, per germline (reference sequence).

The V gene is TRBV6-1, the J gene TRBJ1-1, with a possible D match to TRBD1 (6 bases). Trimming removed 1 base from V and 4 bases from J, with 7 bases in between. This CDR3 has 13 amino acids. The germline V gene has CDR1 MNHNS and CDR2 SASEGT. This chain's CDR3 is CASSEGRGTEAFF. CDR3 DNA sequence: TGTGCCAGCAGTGAAGGCAGGGGCACTGAAGCTTTCTTT.

The chain employs TRBV7-2 and TRBJ2-3; TRBD2 matches 10 bases. Germline V gene sequence: CDR1 SGHTA, CDR2 FQGNSA. With V trimmed by 2 bases and J by 2 bases, 13 bases remained unmatched. The CDR3 contains 19 residues. The CDR3 reads CASSLRVHSGGGLTDTQYF. DNA for the CDR3: TGTGCCAGCAGCTTACGCGTTCACAGCGGGGGGGGTCTCACAGATACGCAGTATTTT.

The gene calls are TRBV7-9 and TRBJ2-3; TRBD2 matches 9 bases. The CDR3 runs to 13 residues. The V and J ends lost 5 bases and 8 bases, in that order; junction bases with no gene match: 5. The germline V gene encodes CDR1 SEHNR and CDR2 FQNEAQ (reference sequence). The CDR3 reads CASSPHSGGTQYF. CDR3 bases: TGTGCCAGCAGCCCCCATAGCGGGGGTACGCAGTATTTT. The full variable domain, in which reference TRBV7-9 and TRBJ2-3 provide the parts outside the CDR3, is DTGVSQNPRHKITKRGQNVTFRCDPISEHNRLYWYRQTLGQGPEFLTYFQNEAQLEKSRLLSDRFSAERPKGSFSTLEIQRTEQGDSAMYLCASSPHSGGTQYFGPGTRLTVL.

The chain uses TRBV30 and TRBJ1-1, with 8 bases fitting TRBD1. Germline CDR1 GTSNPN, CDR2 SVGIG (reference sequence). The ends lost 5 bases at V and 2 bases at J; junction bases unmatched: 7. The length of the CDR3 is 14 residues. The CDR3: CAWARTGSNTEAFF. The CDR3 DNA reads as TGTGCCTGGGCCCGGACAGGGTCTAACACTGAAGCTTTCTTT.

The chain combines TRBV19 with TRBJ2-2, with D unresolved. The V and J ends lost 5 bases and 6 bases respectively, with 10 bases between them. In germline, CDR1 is LNHDA, CDR2 SQIVND (reference sequence). The CDR3 length is 13 residues. CDR3 residues: CASSLSRSGELFF. The DNA for the CDR3 is TGTGCCAGTAGTCTTTCTAGGTCCGGGGAGCTGTTTTTT.

This chain links TRBV7-9 with TRBJ1-1; weak D call: TRBD1 (6 bases). Germline V lookup: CDR1 SEHNR, CDR2 FQNEAQ (reference sequence). Trimming pared 4 bases from V and 8 bases from J, leaving 14 bases between. This CDR3 spans 13 amino acids. CDR3 nucleotide sequence: TGTGCCAGCAGCTCGGACAGCCGTGGGGAAGCTTTCTTT. It yields the protein CASSSDSRGEAFF.

The V gene is TRBV28, the J gene TRBJ2-2; 8 bases fit TRBD1. V gave up 6 bases and J gave up 7 bases; unmatched junction bases: 10. The CDR3 is made up of 15 amino acids. Germline lookup yields CDR1 MDHEN and CDR2 SYDVKM. CDR3 in DNA: TGTGCCAGCAGCCCCGAGACAGGGGTGAACGGGGAGCTGTTTTTT. The encoded protein is CASSPETGVNGELFF.

The chain is built from TRBV6-1 and TRBJ1-5; TRBD1 aligns across 8 bases. The CDR3 covers 15 residues. The germline V gene has CDR1 MNHNS and CDR2 SASEGT. V gave up 4 bases and J gave up 1 base; unmatched junction bases: 3. The CDR3 sequence is CASSGDRSSNQPQHF. The CDR3 region has the DNA TGTGCCAGCAGTGGGGACAGGAGCAGCAATCAGCCCCAGCATTTT.